There are many counts of the clone carrying this T cell receptor beta chain. Its antigen is as yet unknown. Every patient underwent thyroid surgery untreated. The sample comes from a study of metastatic and nonmetastatic thyroid tumors. Study at large: Malignant and benign thyroid patients had repertoires compared in peripheral blood and tumor or nodule tissue. Whole-study results and caveats: Compared with benign nodules, malignant thyroid tumors were reported to have significantly higher TCR beta diversity in both blood and tumor.

In the original analysis: The distant-metastasis classifier for papillary thyroid cancer was built from CDR3 differences across clinicopathological groups. Using MiXCR, TCRdb re-called clones from the PCR reads. Clone size and V and J calls follow TCRdb, not the original study. The repertoire holds about 27,000 clones, with around 17% as singletons. The sequence was collected from a male donor with papillary thyroid cancer or a benign thyroid nodule (not recorded which). Some clones in this sample may be carry-over from other donors' samples. The sample comprised blood.

CDR3 in amino acids: CASSLWGGQSSPLHF. CDR3 DNA: TGCGCCAGCAGCTTGTGGGGAGGGCAAAGTTCACCCCTCCACTTT. The rearrangement uses TRBV5-1 and TRBJ1-6; D gene ambiguous. The CDR3 length is 15 residues. The V end lost 1 base, the J end lost 9 bases, and 14 bases lay between the germline ends. Germline lookup yields CDR1 SGHRS and CDR2 YFSETQ. The variable domain in full, completed from reference TRBV5-1 and TRBJ1-6, reads KAGVTQTPRYLIKTRGQQVTLSCSPISGHRSVSWYQQTPGQGLQFLFEYFSETQRNKGNFPGRFSGRQFSNSRSEMNVSTLELGDSALYLCASSLWGGQSSPLHFGNGTRLTVT.